The 32 T cell receptor beta chains below all came from one sample that was sequenced in a study of cytomegalovirus exposure and HLA in healthy donors. Vbeta (60) and Jbeta (13) primers were used in the PCR. Assay used: immunoSEQ multiplex PCR; TCRdb lists only in-frame clones, some missing. The table has roughly 130,000 clones, over 80% seen once. What was sequenced was PBMCs. These receptors all come from a boy aged 10-17 years in good health and CMV-seronegative.

J is TRBJ2-3 and V is TRBV4-3; D perhaps matches TRBD1 (5 bases). V was pared by 0 bases and J by 4 bases, with 11 bases between. The CDR3 is 15 amino acids. The V gene's germline CDR1 is LGHNA and CDR2 YSLEER. In nucleotides, the CDR3 is TGCGCCAGCAGCCAAGAGTCGACAGCCCCAGATACGCAGTATTTT. Translating gives CASSQESTAPDTQYF.

V usage is TRBV25-1 and J usage is TRBJ2-7; tentatively, D is TRBD2 (5 bases). Trimming stripped 8 bases from V and 3 bases from J, with 17 bases between. The CDR3 contains 14 residues. The germline CDR1 and CDR2 sequences are MGHDK and SYGVNS. The CDR3 loop reads CASATPGEIYEQYF. The CDR3 DNA reads as TGTGCCAGCGCCACACCCGGGGAGATCTACGAGCAGTACTTC.

The chain links TRBV6-1 to TRBJ2-1; 7 positions match TRBD1. Per germline, CDR1 MNHNS and CDR2 SASEGT. The CDR3 loop spans 13 amino acids. Trimming at V came to 4 bases and at J to 4 bases, leaving 1 base not matched to a gene. CDR3 sequence (DNA): TGTGCCAGCAGTGCGGGACAGTACAATGAGCAGTTCTTC. It specifies CASSAGQYNEQFF.

The chain recombines TRBV7-2 with TRBJ2-7; D perhaps matches TRBD2 (5 bases). Between the trimmed V and J ends, which lost 7 bases and 6 bases, there was a span of 16 bases. The CDR3 has 13 amino acids. Germline V gene lookup returns CDR1 SGHTA and CDR2 FQGNSA. In DNA, the CDR3 is TGTGCCAGCAAAAATACCTGGGAGCCCGAGCAGTACTTC. It codes for CASKNTWEPEQYF.

This rearrangement joins TRBV4-1 to TRBJ2-3; tentative D call: TRBD2 (6 bases). Looked up from germline, CDR1 is MGHRA and CDR2 is YSYEKL. V lost 0 bases and J 6 bases, leaving 16 bases between the germline ends. CDR3 size: 16 residues. DNA for the CDR3: TGCGCCAGCAGCCAAGATGAATCGGGAGCGCGGGATACGCAGTATTTT. Protein: CASSQDESGARDTQYF.

This clone was seen a handful of times. The rearrangement uses TRBV7-2 and TRBJ1-1, with D perhaps TRBD1 (5 bases). Trimming removed 2 bases at V and 6 bases at J, with 16 bases between. The CDR3 covers 15 residues. In germline, CDR1 is SGHTA, CDR2 FQGNSA. In DNA form, the CDR3 reads TGTGCCAGCAGCTTAAAGTCCTTTGGGGGGGCTGAAGCTTTCTTT. This codes for CASSLKSFGGAEAFF. The full variable domain, with the rest looked up from reference TRBV7-2 and TRBJ1-1, is GAGVSQSPSNKVTEKGKDVELRCDPISGHTALYWYRQSLGQGLEFLIYFQGNSAPDKSGLPSDRFSAERTGGSVSTLTIQRTQQEDSAVYLCASSLKSFGGAEAFFGQGTRLTVV.

The genes are TRBV30 and TRBJ2-7, with 9 bases aligning to TRBD2. The CDR3 extends over 12 amino acids. Germline V gene sequence: CDR1 GTSNPN, CDR2 SVGIG (reference sequence). The J segment lost 6 bases and the V segment lost 4 bases, leaving 4 bases of the junction unmatched. CDR3 coding DNA: TGTGCCTGGACTAGCGGGATAGGCGAGCAGTACTTC. This codes for CAWTSGIGEQYF.

V usage is TRBV29-1 and J usage is TRBJ2-7; maybe TRBD2 (7 bases). Germline loops: CDR1 SQVTM, CDR2 ANQGSEA. The length of the CDR3 is 11 residues. CDR3 residues: CDPSGEGEQYF. In nucleotides, the CDR3 is TGCGATCCCTCAGGGGAGGGCGAGCAGTACTTC.

The chain joins TRBV7-8 to TRBJ2-6; possibly TRBD2 for D (5 bases). The germline V gene has CDR1 SGHVS and CDR2 FQNEAQ. With 2 bases removed from V and 2 bases from J, the gap between germline ends came to 10 bases. The CDR3 has 16 residues. The CDR3 sequence: CASSLKRLPGANVLTF. CDR3 bases: TGTGCCAGCAGCTTAAAGAGACTACCTGGGGCCAACGTCCTGACTTTC.

The chain couples TRBV30 to TRBJ1-5; no reliable D call. V was cut by 0 bases and J by 6 bases, with 9 bases left in between. Germline V gene sequence: CDR1 GTSNPN, CDR2 SVGIG (reference sequence). This CDR3 has 13 amino acids. For the CDR3, the DNA is TGTGCCTGGAGTGTACGGGTCGGTCAGCCCCAGCATTTT. Residues: CAWSVRVGQPQHF.

The V call is TRBV18, the J call TRBJ2-2, with D maybe TRBD2 (6 bases). V lost 3 bases, J lost 3 bases, and 8 bases lay in between. CDR3 length: 14 amino acids. Germline V gene data show CDR1 as KGHSH and CDR2 as LQKENI. CDR3 DNA: TGTGCCAGCTCACCTAGCGGATACACCGGGGAGCTGTTTTTT. Its translation is CASSPSGYTGELFF.

This clone was observed a handful of times. The identical CDR3 is also encoded by other nucleotide sequences in the sample. The rearrangement joins TRBV7-2 to TRBJ1-4; D unclear. V gave up 6 bases and J gave up 0 bases, with 8 bases separating them. The CDR3 is 14 amino acids. Germline V gene sequence: CDR1 SGHTA, CDR2 FQGNSA. The CDR3 DNA sequence: TGTGCCAGCAGAGACACAGCAACTAATGAAAAACTGTTTTTT. This encodes CASRDTATNEKLFF.

Turning to this clone: The junction departs from the called germline gene at one end, perhaps through a read error. The chain has TRBV30 and TRBJ2-1, with 10 bases aligning to TRBD2. There are 13 residues in the CDR3. Germline lookup yields CDR1 GTSNPN and CDR2 SVGIG (reference sequence). CDR3 in DNA: TGTGCCTGGAGTTGGGGCGGGACTAGCGATTCGATCTTC. It encodes CAWSWGGTSDSIF. Variable domain in full (rest from reference TRBV30 and TRBJ2-1): SQTIHQWPATLVQPVGSPLSLECTVEGTSNPNLYWYRQAAGRGLQLLFYSVGIGQISSEVPQNLSASRPQDRQFILSSKKLLLSDSGFYLCAWSWGGTSDSIFGPGTRLTVL.

The genes are TRBV6-6 and TRBJ1-5, with D tentatively TRBD1 (5 bases). This CDR3 is built from 14 residues. Trimming pared 5 bases from V and 3 bases from J, leaving 11 bases between. Germline loops: CDR1 MNHNY, CDR2 SVGAGI (reference sequence). In DNA, the CDR3 is TGTGCCAGCAGTCAAAGACAGCTCAATCAGCCCCAGCATTTT. It yields the protein CASSQRQLNQPQHF.

The rearrangement joins TRBV6-5 to TRBJ2-7, with TRBD1 matching 9 bases. The CDR3 loop spans 14 amino acids. J was trimmed by 5 bases and V by 2 bases; bases with no gene match: 4. From germline, CDR1 is MNHEY and CDR2 SVGAGI. CDR3 residues: CASSYVGQGDEQYF. Here the CDR3 DNA reads TGTGCCAGCAGTTACGTGGGACAGGGCGACGAGCAGTACTTC.

This clone was observed once. The chain combines TRBV5-1 with TRBJ2-7; 8 bases align to TRBD1. V dropped 4 bases and J dropped 3; count of bases not matched to a gene: 6. The germline gives CDR1 SGHRS, CDR2 YFSETQ. The CDR3 extends over 14 amino acids. The CDR3 reads CASSPGTGSYEQYF. CDR3 coding DNA: TGCGCCAGCAGCCCCGGGACAGGTAGCTACGAGCAGTACTTC.

The chain joins TRBV6-1 to TRBJ2-7, with a weak D call TRBD1 (6 bases). The CDR3 loop spans 14 amino acids. Germline CDR1 MNHNS, CDR2 SASEGT. The V gene lost 7 bases and the J gene lost 3 bases, with 16 bases spanning the gap. The CDR3 is CASNPSPDSYEQYF. The CDR3 nucleotides read TGTGCCAGCAACCCAAGCCCGGACAGCTACGAGCAGTACTTC.

This clone was detected once. The chain carries TRBV6-5 and TRBJ2-1; TRBD2 matches at 10 bases. The trim removed 5 bases at V and 4 bases at J, leaving 5 bases unmatched. Germline loops: CDR1 MNHEY, CDR2 SVGAGI. There are 15 residues in the CDR3. The DNA of the CDR3 is TGTGCCAGCAGTCCGACTAGCGGGTGGTACAATGAGCAGTTCTTC. It specifies CASSPTSGWYNEQFF.

The rearrangement uses TRBV27 and TRBJ2-2; TRBD2 might be the D (6 bases). Germline-derived CDR1 and CDR2 are MNHEY and SMNVEV (reference sequence). The CDR3 totals 15 residues. Trimming stripped 8 bases from V and 4 bases from J, with 17 bases between. The CDR3 loop reads CASSPRDSRTGELFF. In DNA form, the CDR3 reads TGTGCCAGCTCTCCCCGGGACTCCCGCACCGGGGAGCTGTTTTTT.

The chain recombines TRBV29-1 with TRBJ2-1; possibly TRBD2 for D (7 bases). The germline CDR1 and CDR2 sequences are SQVTM and ANQGSEA. Trimming stripped 4 bases from V and 6 bases from J, with 13 bases between. This CDR3 contains 13 residues. The CDR3 here is CSVVEGGFNEQFF. The CDR3 DNA sequence: TGCAGCGTTGTCGAGGGGGGGTTCAATGAGCAGTTCTTC.

The chain's CDR3 is CATQRGYNEQFF. The CDR3 region has the DNA TGTGCCACCCAGCGGGGGTACAATGAGCAGTTCTTC. The chain recombines TRBV15 with TRBJ2-1, with 8 bases identical to TRBD2. This CDR3 has 12 residues. The V gene end was trimmed by 8 bases and the J gene end by 4 bases; junction bases not matched to a gene: 1. CDR1 is LNHNV and CDR2 is YYDKDF in the germline V gene (reference sequence).

Comments on this clone: Other nucleotide sequences from this sample produce the same CDR3. The chain uses TRBV27 and TRBJ1-5; D is perhaps TRBD1 (6 bases). V lost 3 bases to trimming and J lost 0 bases, with 6 bases between them. CDR3 length: 14 amino acids. Looked up from germline, CDR1 is MNHEY and CDR2 is SMNVEV (reference sequence). CDR3: CASSFRGSNQPQHF. In DNA form, the CDR3 reads TGTGCCAGCAGTTTCAGGGGTAGCAATCAGCCCCAGCATTTT.

V usage is TRBV5-1 and J usage is TRBJ2-1; perhaps TRBD1 as D (6 bases). The V gene lost 0 bases and the J gene lost 4 bases, with 11 bases spanning the gap. The V gene's germline CDR1 is SGHRS and CDR2 YFSETQ. The CDR3 has 15 amino acids. The CDR3 loop is CASSLDLGAYNEQFF. The CDR3 region has the DNA TGCGCCAGCAGCTTGGATTTGGGGGCTTACAATGAGCAGTTCTTC.

The rearrangement uses TRBV27 and TRBJ2-1; 12 positions agree with TRBD2. Trimming at V came to 3 bases and at J to 9 bases, leaving 9 bases not matched to a gene. CDR3 length: 16 residues. The germline V gene has CDR1 MNHEY and CDR2 SMNVEV (reference sequence). CDR3 coding DNA: TGTGCCAGCAGTTTCCTTCTAGCGGGAGGGCCCGGTGAGCAGTTCTTC. Amino acid sequence: CASSFLLAGGPGEQFF.

This chain uses TRBV2 with TRBJ1-2; 8 bases agree with TRBD1. The CDR3 consists of 13 residues. The J segment lost 6 bases and the V segment lost 7 bases, leaving 7 bases of the junction unmatched. From germline, CDR1 is SNHLY and CDR2 FYNNEI. CDR3: CASKSDRGHGYTF. The DNA for the CDR3 is TGTGCCAGCAAATCTGACAGGGGCCATGGCTACACCTTC. Together with reference TRBV2 and TRBJ1-2, the CDR3 gives the full variable domain: EPEVTQTPSHQVTQMGQEVILRCVPISNHLYFYWYRQILGQKVEFLVSFYNNEISEKSEIFDDQFSVERPDGSNFTLKIRSTKLEDSAMYFCASKSDRGHGYTFGSGTRLTVV.

This rearrangement joins TRBV29-1 to TRBJ2-7; D ambiguous. The V end was cut by 4 bases, the J end by 5 bases, with 9 bases between. This CDR3 contains 11 residues. The germline gives CDR1 SQVTM, CDR2 ANQGSEA. The CDR3 nucleotides read TGCAGCGTTGCAGTGTACCACGAGCAGTACTTC. This sequence encodes CSVAVYHEQYF.

The genes are TRBV29-1 and TRBJ1-2, with unresolved D. Trimming pared 1 base from V and 4 bases from J, leaving 13 bases between. The CDR3 length is 14 residues. CDR1 and CDR2 from the germline V gene are SQVTM and ANQGSEA. The CDR3 protein is CSVEGGSAAYGYTF. In DNA, the CDR3 is TGCAGCGTTGAAGGTGGCAGCGCAGCCTATGGCTACACCTTC.

This chain uses TRBV27 with TRBJ1-4; no clear D. The CDR3 runs to 14 residues. Germline CDR1 and CDR2: MNHEY and SMNVEV (reference sequence). V dropped 4 bases and J dropped 5 bases, with 11 bases sitting between them. This CDR3 is CASSWSNGNEKLFF. CDR3 coding DNA: TGTGCCAGCAGTTGGTCTAACGGGAATGAAAAACTGTTTTTT.

In the case of this clone: The sample has other DNA sequences that encode this CDR3 too. The CDR3 loop is CASSYSGGTNEKLFF. As DNA, the CDR3 is TGTGCCAGCAGTTACTCTGGGGGGACTAATGAAAAACTGTTTTTT. The gene calls are TRBV6-6 and TRBJ1-4; possibly TRBD1 for D (5 bases). The CDR3 contains 15 residues. Trimming stripped 0 bases from V and 2 bases from J, with 7 bases between. Germline V gives CDR1 MNHNY, CDR2 SVGAGI (reference sequence).

For the CDR3, the DNA is TGTGCCCGAGCCGACAGGGCTGGGGGCGAGCAGTACTTC. Its protein is CARADRAGGEQYF. The chain has TRBV30 and TRBJ2-7; 7 positions match TRBD1. There are 13 residues in the CDR3. Germline trimming cut 8 bases from V and 6 bases from J; bases unmatched to any gene: 13. CDR1 and CDR2 (germline): GTSNPN, SVGIG (reference sequence).

This clone came up once. This chain links TRBV30 with TRBJ2-7; a possible D gene is TRBD1 (5 bases). CDR1 GTSNPN and CDR2 SVGIG come from the germline V gene (reference sequence). The V end was cut by 4 bases, the J end by 2 bases, with 15 bases between. The CDR3 extends over 14 amino acids. CDR3: CAWTFGQGAYEQYF. The CDR3 DNA sequence: TGTGCCTGGACTTTTGGCCAAGGGGCCTACGAGCAGTACTTC.

The rearrangement links TRBV30 to TRBJ2-1; TRBD2 matches 10 bases. The CDR3 runs 15 residues. Trimming removed 4 bases from V and 3 bases from J; junction bases left unmatched: 6. Germline V lookup: CDR1 GTSNPN, CDR2 SVGIG (reference sequence). CDR3 amino acids: CAWNLLAGNYNEQFF. CDR3 bases: TGTGCCTGGAACTTACTAGCGGGAAACTACAATGAGCAGTTCTTC.